This T cell receptor beta chain was sequenced in a study of cytomegalovirus exposure and HLA in healthy donors. About the study: The Caucasian-associated ancestry cluster held roughly 78% of more than 350 genotyped donors.

60 Vbeta and 13 Jbeta primers were used in PCR. Profiling relied on immunoSEQ multiplex PCR, and the TCRdb table lists in-frame clones only, not all of them. The repertoire consists of 90,000 to 130,000 clones, with about four fifths occurring once and the leading ten covering more than 20%. J lost 4 bases, V lost 6 bases, and 5 bases had no gene match. The germline V gene encodes CDR1 MNHNS and CDR2 SASEGT. CDR3 length: 13 residues. With respect to this clone: No antigen is known for it.

Findings and caveats of the study: A later analysis, which compared TCR beta chains of equal frequency, found the HLA-associated ones more clonally expanded. A later analysis associated 15,000 or so TCR beta sequences with HLA alleles at a 0.05 false discovery rate.

The genes are TRBV6-1 and TRBJ2-5, with TRBD2 matching over 7 bases. This TCR was sampled from a man aged 30-40 years in good health and CMV-seropositive. The sample comprised PBMCs. The CDR3 reads CASRAGVGETQYF. The CDR3 DNA is TGTGCCAGCAGGGCGGGAGTTGGAGAGACCCAGTACTTC.